This TCR beta chain is drawn from a study of cytomegalovirus exposure and HLA in healthy donors. Study context: The same platform as the roughly 700 first-cohort repertoires was used for the 120 or so validation repertoires, a later analysis reported.

The germline V gene encodes CDR1 SEHNR and CDR2 FQNEAQ (reference sequence). The junction had 9 bases not matched to a gene; V was cut back by 2 bases and J by 8 bases. CDR3 length: 15 residues. General study points: High specificity and sensitivity for cytomegalovirus status were reported for the classifier. Cytomegalovirus-associated TCR beta chains were listed, numbering some 180.

The donors were part of the validation cohort, which consisted of under 150 subjects and was separate from the first cohort of 666 subjects. Sequencing used immunoSEQ multiplex PCR; TCRdb keeps in-frame clones, though not all of them. The repertoire holds roughly 150,000 clones, with around four fifths as singletons. On this clone: Antigen unknown.

This sequence joins TRBV7-9 and TRBJ2-1; the match to TRBD1 covers 7 bases. The clonotype comes from a man aged 25 to 40 in good health and CMV-seropositive. The sample taken for sequencing was PBMCs. CDR3 sequence (DNA): TGTGCCAGCAGCTTAACCCCGGACAGGATCCATGAGCAGTTCTTC. As protein: CASSLTPDRIHEQFF.